This T cell receptor beta chain was sequenced during a study of resident and recirculating memory T cells in vitiligo. For the study at large: Shave-biopsy epidermis from lesional and nonlesional skin was sequenced alongside PBMCs. Overall study findings and caveats: Sequences differed between biopsy sites and patients, suggesting private specificity. Clonality differed among vitiligo lesions, with no unique dominant clone.

On this clone: The antigen remains undetermined.

V shed 0 bases and J 4 bases; nucleotides not matched to a gene: 5. Germline values: CDR1 LGHNA, CDR2 YNFKEQ. This CDR3 is built from 16 residues. Generated by immunoSEQ multiplex PCR, the TCRdb table keeps only in-frame clones and is missing some. The sample has fewer than 85,000 clones, under 95% seen once. Input material: blood. The TCR sequence derives from a male donor with vitiligo. The chain employs TRBV4-2 and TRBJ2-3; 9 positions match TRBD2. The CDR3 spells CASSQDSAGGADTQYF. The CDR3 DNA reads TGTGCCAGCAGCCAAGATAGCGCGGGAGGGGCAGATACGCAGTATTTT.